The 17 T cell receptor beta chains given below trace back to one sample, sequenced in a study of memory CD8 T cells in hepatitis C reinfection. Assay used: immunoSEQ multiplex PCR; TCRdb lists only in-frame clones, some missing. The sample yields fewer than 50,000 clones, approximately 90% seen once. The time point here: peak reinfection, 3 to 8 weeks after reinfection detection. No in vitro expansion preceded TCR sequencing of the sorted cells. Sequenced: naive CD8+ T cells sorted from blood. These receptors all stem from a man between 18 and 29 years old with hepatitis C virus infection.

The CDR3 nucleotides are TGTGCCAGCAGCTTAGCCGATCCGCATCCGGTCTACGAGCAGTACTTC. Translation: CASSLADPHPVYEQYF. The rearrangement links TRBV5-5 to TRBJ2-7; D ambiguous. This CDR3 spans 16 amino acids. CDR1 and CDR2 (germline): SGHKS, YYEKEE (reference sequence). The V gene lost 2 bases and the J gene lost 3 bases, with 18 bases spanning the gap.

The gene calls are TRBV14 and TRBJ2-1, with unresolved D. Trimming removed 0 bases at V and 4 bases at J, with 13 bases between. The germline gives CDR1 SGHDN, CDR2 FVKESK. The CDR3 spans 16 residues. The DNA for the CDR3 is TGTGCCAGCAGCCAAGAAGTCAGGATGGGTTACAATGAGCAGTTCTTC. Its translation: CASSQEVRMGYNEQFF.

The rearrangement links TRBV5-1 to TRBJ1-1; possibly TRBD1 for D (6 bases). V was pared by 5 bases and J by 6 bases, with 14 bases between. This CDR3 has 13 residues. The germline V gene encodes CDR1 SGHRS and CDR2 YFSETQ. The CDR3 spells CASRRGGDAEAFF. The CDR3 DNA is TGCGCCAGCAGGCGGGGGGGCGACGCTGAAGCTTTCTTT.

The chain links TRBV6-6 to TRBJ2-1; D possibly corresponds to TRBD2 (6 bases). The CDR3 extends over 15 amino acids. V gave up 5 bases and J gave up 7 bases, with 18 bases separating them. Germline V gene data show CDR1 as MNHNY and CDR2 as SVGAGI (reference sequence). This CDR3 reads CASSTAPGEWNEQFF. The CDR3 nucleotides read TGTGCCAGCAGTACCGCCCCGGGAGAGTGGAATGAGCAGTTCTTC.

On this clone itself: The junction differs from germline at one of its ends, possibly a read error. The CDR3 DNA reads TGCGCCAGCAGCCAAGATTGGGGACTAGCGATGGAGATCCAGTACTTC. It translates to CASSQDWGLAMEIQYF. The chain couples TRBV4-1 to TRBJ2-5; 10 positions agree with TRBD2. Germline V lookup: CDR1 MGHRA, CDR2 YSYEKL. The CDR3 is made up of 16 amino acids.

The chain employs TRBV7-9 and TRBJ2-7; D is uncertain. The CDR3 length is 13 residues. Germline V gives CDR1 SEHNR, CDR2 FQNEAQ (reference sequence). The V and J ends lost 3 bases and 5 bases respectively, with 11 bases between them. CDR3 region: CASSFDRANEQYF. The CDR3 DNA sequence: TGTGCCAGCAGCTTTGATCGCGCGAACGAGCAGTACTTC.

The J gene is TRBJ2-5, the V gene TRBV7-9, with 8 positions matching TRBD1. CDR3 size: 15 residues. Germline V lookup: CDR1 SEHNR, CDR2 FQNEAQ (reference sequence). Germline trimming cut 4 bases from V and 4 bases from J; bases unmatched to any gene: 8. The CDR3 DNA reads as TGTGCCAGCAGCTCCCCGGACAGGGCGGCAGAGACCCAGTACTTC. Amino acids: CASSSPDRAAETQYF.

For the CDR3, the DNA is TGTGCCAGCAGTGATAATCCGTCAGGGGATGAGCAGTTCTTC. This sequence encodes CASSDNPSGDEQFF. This chain joins TRBV6-4 and TRBJ2-1, with D tentatively TRBD1 (6 bases). Germline V gene lookup returns CDR1 MRHNA and CDR2 SNTAGT. CDR3 length: 14 residues. Trimming removed 3 bases from V and 8 bases from J, with 14 bases in between.

The chain is built from TRBV7-9 and TRBJ2-5; 8 nucleotides agree with TRBD1. After removal of 3 bases from V and 5 bases from J, the junction contained 11 bases not matched to a gene. This CDR3 contains 16 residues. Germline V gives CDR1 SEHNR, CDR2 FQNEAQ (reference sequence). CDR3 nucleotides: TGTGCCAGCAGCTTTTTTCAGGGGGCTACGTTGGAGACCCAGTACTTC. Translated: CASSFFQGATLETQYF.

The chain recombines TRBV5-1 with TRBJ2-5; 7 nucleotides agree with TRBD1. V lost 4 bases and J lost 4; bases outside the gene matches: 10. Germline CDR1 and CDR2: SGHRS and YFSETQ. The CDR3 loop spans 15 amino acids. CDR3 protein: CASSPVIQGPETQYF. DNA of the CDR3: TGCGCCAGCAGCCCCGTGATACAGGGGCCAGAGACCCAGTACTTC.

In this sample, this clone turned up once. The V call is TRBV15, the J call TRBJ2-7; 11 bases agree with TRBD1. The length of the CDR3 is 15 residues. V shed 7 bases, J shed 3 bases, and the junction held 8 bases outside the gene matches. Looked up from germline, CDR1 is LNHNV and CDR2 is YYDKDF (reference sequence). The CDR3 here is CATTYGQGAFYEQYF. CDR3 nucleotide sequence: TGTGCCACCACCTATGGACAGGGGGCGTTCTACGAGCAGTACTTC.

This clone has a single count. The chain carries TRBV19 and TRBJ2-1; 9 bases agree with TRBD2. Per germline, CDR1 LNHDA and CDR2 SQIVND (reference sequence). This CDR3 is built from 17 residues. V was pared by 2 bases and J by 0 bases, with 5 bases of the junction left unmatched. The CDR3 spells CASSINSGRRSYNEQFF. Here the CDR3 DNA reads TGTGCCAGTAGTATAAATAGCGGGAGACGCTCCTACAATGAGCAGTTCTTC. Looking up the rest from reference TRBV19 and TRBJ2-1 gives the full variable domain: DGGITQSPKYLFRKEGQNVTLSCEQNLNHDAMYWYRQDPGQGLRLIYYSQIVNDFQKGDIAEGYSVSREKKESFPLTVTSAQKNPTAFYLCASSINSGRRSYNEQFFGPGTRLTVL.

The CDR3 protein is CASSLRGGYQPQHF. The CDR3 nucleotides are TGTGCCAGCAGTTTAAGGGGCGGCTATCAGCCCCAGCATTTT. The genes are TRBV27 and TRBJ1-5; D is possibly TRBD1 (5 bases). Germline assignment: CDR1 MNHEY and CDR2 SMNVEV (reference sequence). The CDR3 runs to 14 residues. Trimming pared 2 bases from V and 5 bases from J, leaving 10 bases between.

The chain is built from TRBV4-2 and TRBJ2-1; TRBD2 matches 10 bases. The CDR3 is 17 amino acids. The germline CDR1 and CDR2 sequences are LGHNA and YNFKEQ. The V gene end was trimmed by 0 bases and the J gene end by 9 bases; junction bases not matched to a gene: 11. CDR3 sequence reads: CASSQDGLAGEGREQFF. CDR3 in DNA: TGTGCCAGCAGCCAAGATGGGCTAGCGGGGGAAGGGCGTGAGCAGTTCTTC.

The chain has TRBV9 and TRBJ1-2; TRBD1 aligns across 7 bases. Germline loops: CDR1 SGDLS, CDR2 YYNGEE. The CDR3 length is 13 residues. Trimming cost V 0 bases and J 6 bases; bases outside gene matches: 2. CDR3: CASSVATGHGYTF. In nucleotides, the CDR3 is TGTGCCAGCAGCGTAGCGACAGGGCATGGCTACACCTTC. Variable domain in full (rest from reference TRBV9 and TRBJ1-2): DSGVTQTPKHLITATGQRVTLRCSPRSGDLSVYWYQQSLDQGLQFLIQYYNGEERAKGNILERFSAQQFPDLHSELNLSSLELGDSALYFCASSVATGHGYTFGSGTRLTVV.

This rearrangement joins TRBV7-3 to TRBJ2-1; TRBD2 aligns across 8 bases. Germline V CDR1 and CDR2: SGHTA, FQGTGA. V was clipped by 1 base and J by 4 bases; unmatched bases: 9. This CDR3 has 17 residues. Here the CDR3 DNA reads TGTGCCAGCAGCTTAATGGGTAGTAGCGGGATGTACAATGAGCAGTTCTTC. As protein: CASSLMGSSGMYNEQFF. Supplemented by reference TRBV7-3 and TRBJ2-1, the full variable domain reads GAGVSQTPSNKVTEKGKYVELRCDPISGHTALYWYRQSLGQGPEFLIYFQGTGAADDSGLPNDRFFAVRPEGSVSTLKIQRTERGDSAVYLCASSLMGSSGMYNEQFFGPGTRLTVL.

Only one count was recorded for this clone. CDR3 coding DNA: TGTGCCAGCAGCTTAGGTATCACAGGGGATGGCTACACCTTC. Translated: CASSLGITGDGYTF. V usage is TRBV7-9 and J usage is TRBJ1-2; 7 bases are shared with TRBD1. The CDR3 sequence is 14 residues long. Germline-derived CDR1 and CDR2 are SEHNR and FQNEAQ (reference sequence). Trimming at V came to 1 base and at J to 6 bases, leaving 5 bases not matched to a gene.